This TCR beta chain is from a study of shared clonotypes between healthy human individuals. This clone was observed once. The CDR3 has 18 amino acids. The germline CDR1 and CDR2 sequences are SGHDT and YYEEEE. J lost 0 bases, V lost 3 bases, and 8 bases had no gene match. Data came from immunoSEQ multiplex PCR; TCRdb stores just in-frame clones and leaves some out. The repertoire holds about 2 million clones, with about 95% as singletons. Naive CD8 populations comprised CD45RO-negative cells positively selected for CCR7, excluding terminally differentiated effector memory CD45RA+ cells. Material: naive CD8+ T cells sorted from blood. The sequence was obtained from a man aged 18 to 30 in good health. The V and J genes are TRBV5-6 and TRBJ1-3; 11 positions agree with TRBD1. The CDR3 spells CASSWKKGQGDSGNTIYF. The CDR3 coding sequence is TGTGCCAGCAGCTGGAAAAAGGGACAGGGGGACTCTGGAAACACCATATATTTT.